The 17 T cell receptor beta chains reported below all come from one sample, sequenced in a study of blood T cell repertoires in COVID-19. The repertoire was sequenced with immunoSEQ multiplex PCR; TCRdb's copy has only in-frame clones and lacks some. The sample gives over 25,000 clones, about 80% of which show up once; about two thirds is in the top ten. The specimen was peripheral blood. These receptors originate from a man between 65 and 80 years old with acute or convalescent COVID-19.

The CDR3 DNA sequence: TGTGCCAGCAGCTTAATAGGCGGGAACGCAGATACGCAGTATTTT. Protein: CASSLIGGNADTQYF. The genes are TRBV7-3 and TRBJ2-3; possible D gene TRBD2, 6 bases. Germline V gene data show CDR1 as SGHTA and CDR2 as FQGTGA. With 1 base removed from V and 4 bases from J, the gap between germline ends came to 12 bases. This CDR3 comprises 15 residues.

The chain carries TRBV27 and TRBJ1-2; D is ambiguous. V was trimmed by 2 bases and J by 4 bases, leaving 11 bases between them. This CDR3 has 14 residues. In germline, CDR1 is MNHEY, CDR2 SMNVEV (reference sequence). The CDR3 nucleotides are TGTGCCAGCAGTTTACGCGCGGGAGCCTATGGCTACACCTTC. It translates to CASSLRAGAYGYTF.

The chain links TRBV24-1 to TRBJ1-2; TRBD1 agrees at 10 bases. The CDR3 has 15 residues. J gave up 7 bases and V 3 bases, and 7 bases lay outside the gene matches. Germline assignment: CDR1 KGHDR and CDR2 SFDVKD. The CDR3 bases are TGTGCCACCAGTGATCCCGGGACAGGGGATGTTGGCTACACCTTC. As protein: CATSDPGTGDVGYTF.

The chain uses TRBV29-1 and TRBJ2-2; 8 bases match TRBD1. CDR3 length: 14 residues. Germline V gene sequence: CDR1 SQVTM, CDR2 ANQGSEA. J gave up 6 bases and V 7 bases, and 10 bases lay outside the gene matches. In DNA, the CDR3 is TGCAGCGCTTGGACAGGGTTAACCGCCGGGGAGCTGTTTTTT. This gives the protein CSAWTGLTAGELFF.

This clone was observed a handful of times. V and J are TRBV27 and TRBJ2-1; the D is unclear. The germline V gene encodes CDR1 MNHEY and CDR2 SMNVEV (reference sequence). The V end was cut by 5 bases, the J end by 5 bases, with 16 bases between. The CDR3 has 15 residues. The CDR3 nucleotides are TGTGCCAGCAGTCTTCGATCCGACTGGGACAATGAGCAGTTCTTC. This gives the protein CASSLRSDWDNEQFF.

Written as DNA, the CDR3 is TGTGCCAGCAGCCTTACAGGGTACGAGCAGTACTTC. Residues: CASSLTGYEQYF. The rearrangement uses TRBV7-9 and TRBJ2-7, with a possible D match to TRBD1 (6 bases). The CDR3 is 12 amino acids. Per the germline V gene, CDR1 is SEHNR and CDR2 is FQNEAQ (reference sequence). The germline V and J ends were trimmed by 5 bases and 4 bases, with 9 bases remaining between them.

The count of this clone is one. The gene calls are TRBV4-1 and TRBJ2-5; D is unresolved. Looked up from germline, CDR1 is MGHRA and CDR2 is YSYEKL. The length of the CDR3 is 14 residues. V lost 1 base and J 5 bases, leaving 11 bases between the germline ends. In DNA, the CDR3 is TGCGCCAGCAGCCAAGTAGTGTCTTTGGAGACCCAGTACTTC. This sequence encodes CASSQVVSLETQYF.

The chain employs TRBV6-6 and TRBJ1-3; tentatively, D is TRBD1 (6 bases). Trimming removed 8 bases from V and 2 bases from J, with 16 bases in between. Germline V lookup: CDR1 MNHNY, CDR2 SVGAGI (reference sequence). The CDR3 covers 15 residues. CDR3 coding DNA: TGTGCCAGCGCCTCGACAGGTTACACTGGAAACACCATATATTTT. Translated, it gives CASASTGYTGNTIYF.

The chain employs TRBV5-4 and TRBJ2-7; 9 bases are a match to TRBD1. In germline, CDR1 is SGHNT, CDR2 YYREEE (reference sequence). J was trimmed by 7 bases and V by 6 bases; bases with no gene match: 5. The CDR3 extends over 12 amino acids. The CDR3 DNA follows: TGTGCCAGCACCAGACAGGGGGGGGAGCAGTACTTC. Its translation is CASTRQGGEQYF.

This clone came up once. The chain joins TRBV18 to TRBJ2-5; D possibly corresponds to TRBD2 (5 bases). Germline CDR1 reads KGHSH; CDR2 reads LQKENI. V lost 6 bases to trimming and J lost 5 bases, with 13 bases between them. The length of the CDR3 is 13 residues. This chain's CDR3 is CASSLTGEETQYF. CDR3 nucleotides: TGTGCCAGCTCCCTTACTGGGGAGGAGACCCAGTACTTC.

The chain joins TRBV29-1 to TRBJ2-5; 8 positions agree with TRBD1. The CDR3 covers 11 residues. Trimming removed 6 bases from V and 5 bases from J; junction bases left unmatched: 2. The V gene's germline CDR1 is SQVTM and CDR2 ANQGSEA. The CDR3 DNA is TGCAGCGTACAGGGGGTGGAGACCCAGTACTTC. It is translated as CSVQGVETQYF. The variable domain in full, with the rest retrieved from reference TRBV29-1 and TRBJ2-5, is SAVISQKPSRDICQRGTSLTIQCQVDSQVTMMFWYRQQPGQSLTLIATANQGSEATYESGFVIDKFPISRPNLTFSTLTVSNMSPEDSSIYLCSVQGVETQYFGPGTRLLVL.

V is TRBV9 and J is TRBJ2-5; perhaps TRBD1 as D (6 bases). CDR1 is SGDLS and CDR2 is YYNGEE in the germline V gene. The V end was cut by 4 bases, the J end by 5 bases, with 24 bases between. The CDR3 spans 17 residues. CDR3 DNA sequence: TGTGCCAGCAGCTCCCCTAGGGGGAAGAGGGGTGAGGAGACCCAGTACTTC. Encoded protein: CASSSPRGKRGEETQYF.

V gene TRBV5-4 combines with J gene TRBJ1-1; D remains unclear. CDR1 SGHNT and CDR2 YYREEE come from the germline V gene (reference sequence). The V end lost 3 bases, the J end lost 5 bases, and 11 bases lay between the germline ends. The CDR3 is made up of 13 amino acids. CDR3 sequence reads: CASSSGSGTEAFF. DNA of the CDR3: TGTGCCAGCAGCTCCGGATCGGGGACTGAAGCTTTCTTT.

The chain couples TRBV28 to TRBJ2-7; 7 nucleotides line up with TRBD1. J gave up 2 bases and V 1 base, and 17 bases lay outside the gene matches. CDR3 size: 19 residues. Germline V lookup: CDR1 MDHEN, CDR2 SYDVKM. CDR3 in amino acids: CASSLYRTGFQTDTYEQYF. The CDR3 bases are TGTGCCAGCAGTTTATACAGGACAGGCTTCCAAACTGATACCTACGAGCAGTACTTC.

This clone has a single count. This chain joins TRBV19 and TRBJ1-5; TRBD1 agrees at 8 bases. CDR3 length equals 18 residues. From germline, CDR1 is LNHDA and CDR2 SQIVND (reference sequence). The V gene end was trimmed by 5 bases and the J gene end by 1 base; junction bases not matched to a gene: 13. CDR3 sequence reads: CASSSRTGPFRSNQPQHF. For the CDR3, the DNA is TGTGCCAGTAGTTCCCGGACAGGGCCGTTCCGAAGCAATCAGCCCCAGCATTTT.

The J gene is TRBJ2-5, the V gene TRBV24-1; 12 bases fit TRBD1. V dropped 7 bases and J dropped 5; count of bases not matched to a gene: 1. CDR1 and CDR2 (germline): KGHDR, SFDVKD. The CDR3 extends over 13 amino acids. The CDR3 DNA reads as TGTGCCACCAGCGGGACAGGGGGCGAGACCCAGTACTTC. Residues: CATSGTGGETQYF.

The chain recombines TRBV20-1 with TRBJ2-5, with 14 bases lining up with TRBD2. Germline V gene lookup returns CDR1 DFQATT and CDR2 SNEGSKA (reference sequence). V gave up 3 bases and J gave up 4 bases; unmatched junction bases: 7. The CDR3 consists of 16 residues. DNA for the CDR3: TGCAGTGCTAGTGGGACTAGCGGGAGTGTAGGAGAGACCCAGTACTTC. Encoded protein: CSASGTSGSVGETQYF.